A selection of T cell receptor beta chains follows, all from one sample in a study of vaccination and CD4 T cells after COVID-19. Using its own MiXCR run on the PCR reads, TCRdb lists one record per CDR3 protein. This sample has over 15,000 distinct CDR3 sequences, with approximately 48% found just once. No antigens are known for them. Sequencing input: CD4+ T cells from blood, cultured in vitro. These receptors all stem from a human donor who had recovered from COVID-19. CDR3s include the opening cysteine and the closing phenylalanine or tryptophan. The D gene is left open where the match is weak. Expanded clones get a size class; other rows say once, few or many, or leave the size out.

cdr3_nt,cdr3_aa,clone_size,d_call,v_call,j_call
TGTGCCAGCGCCTCAGGACCTGAAGCTTTCTTT,CASASGPEAFF,few,-,TRBV6-2/TRBV6-3,TRBJ1-1
TGTGCCAGCACTAAACAGGGAAACTATGGCTACACCTTC,CASTKQGNYGYTF,-,-,TRBV12-3/TRBV12-4,TRBJ1-2
TGTGCCAGCAGCTCCCGGGAGGGGCAGGCTGAAGCTTTCTTT,CASSSREGQAEAFF,few,-,TRBV7-8,TRBJ1-1
TGTGCCAGCAGCTTAGTACCCGGACAACAAGCCAAAAACATTCAGTACTTC,CASSLVPGQQAKNIQYF,-,-,TRBV7-9,TRBJ2-4
TGTGCCAGTAGTATGCAAAGGGACACTGAAGCTTTCTTT,CASSMQRDTEAFF,few,-,TRBV19,TRBJ1-1
TGCAGTGCCAGATTCCGGGCAGGGATAGAGACCCAGTACTTC,CSARFRAGIETQYF,-,-,TRBV20-1,TRBJ2-5
TGCAGTGGAAAGGATCGTGGAGAGACCCAGTACTTC,CSGKDRGETQYF,few,-,TRBV20-1,TRBJ2-5
TGTGCCAGCAGCTTAAGGCGGGGGGCTGAAGCTTTCTTT,CASSLRRGAEAFF,-,-,TRBV7-3,TRBJ1-1
TGCAGTGCTAGACCGAAGGGACTAGTAACGAACACCGGGGAGCTGTTTTTT,CSARPKGLVTNTGELFF,few,TRBD2,TRBV20-1,TRBJ2-2
TGTGCCAGCACCTTGGGGCCACAGGGTTACAATGAGCAGTTCTTC,CASTLGPQGYNEQFF,-,-,TRBV5-4,TRBJ2-1
TGTGCCAGCAGACTAAGACAGGGTTGGAGCTACACCTTC,CASRLRQGWSYTF,-,TRBD1,TRBV6-1,TRBJ1-2
TGTGCCAGCTCCCAATACTCCTCGGGGACCACTAACTATGGCTACACCTTC,CASSQYSSGTTNYGYTF,-,-,TRBV18,TRBJ1-2
TGTGCCAGCAGTTTTACCCGGCGGGGCTACACCTTC,CASSFTRRGYTF,once,-,TRBV12-3/TRBV12-4,TRBJ1-2
TGTGCCAGCAGCAGCGCCCGGGCAGCGAATTCCTACAATGAGCAGTTCTTC,CASSSARAANSYNEQFF,-,-,TRBV27,TRBJ2-1
TGTGCCAGCAGTTACCCAGGGACAGGCGCTAATCAGCCCCAGCATTTT,CASSYPGTGANQPQHF,few,TRBD1,TRBV6-2/TRBV6-3,TRBJ1-5
TGCGCCAGCAGCTTGGTGGGGGATGGGCGCCAAGAGACCCAGTACTTC,CASSLVGDGRQETQYF,-,-,TRBV5-1,TRBJ2-5
TGTGCCAGCAGCGCGATCACAGATACGCAGTATTTT,CASSAITDTQYF,few,-,TRBV5-4,TRBJ2-3
TGTGCCAGCAGTTCGGGACAGGGACATGAGCAGTTCTTC,CASSSGQGHEQFF,few,TRBD1,TRBV12-3/TRBV12-4,TRBJ2-1
TGTGCCAGCAGTTACTCGCATAAAGAGACCCAGTACTTC,CASSYSHKETQYF,-,-,TRBV6-5,TRBJ2-5
TGTGCCTGGAGTCCGGACAGGGGGCACTATGGCTACACCTTC,CAWSPDRGHYGYTF,-,TRBD1,TRBV30,TRBJ1-2
TGCAGTGCTTCCCCAACGGGGATGCGTGGCTACACCTTC,CSASPTGMRGYTF,-,-,TRBV20-1,TRBJ1-2
TGTGCCACCAGCAGAGATTCGGGCTACGCGGTACATACCTTCTTC,CATSRDSGYAVHTFF,few,-,TRBV15,TRBJ2-1
TGTGCCAGCAGCCCTGGACAGGGGAGGCTTGGTGGCTACACCTTC,CASSPGQGRLGGYTF,-,TRBD1,TRBV11-3,TRBJ1-2
TGTGCCAGCAGCCAAGACTACAGGGGCACTGAAGCTTTCTTT,CASSQDYRGTEAFF,-,TRBD1,TRBV4-2,TRBJ1-1
TGTGCCAGCACCGCGGACACCCTCTATGGCTACACCTTC,CASTADTLYGYTF,-,-,TRBV7-8,TRBJ1-2
TGTGCCAGCAGCTTAATCCGGACAGTCTCCTACGAGCAGTACTTC,CASSLIRTVSYEQYF,once,-,TRBV7-2,TRBJ2-7
TGTGCCAGCAGCGCCGGGACAGGGGGTGAAAAACTGTTTTTT,CASSAGTGGEKLFF,few,TRBD1,TRBV7-9,TRBJ1-4
TGTGCCAGCAGTCTCAGGGGGGCCGAAAATACGCAGTATTTT,CASSLRGAENTQYF,-,-,TRBV12-3/TRBV12-4,TRBJ2-3
TGCAGTGCTTCCGGGACTCCTATGAACAATGAGCAGTTCTTC,CSASGTPMNNEQFF,-,-,TRBV20-1,TRBJ2-1
TGCAGTGCTAGAGATAGGGTAGGGTCCTACAATGAGCAGTTCTTC,CSARDRVGSYNEQFF,-,-,TRBV20-1,TRBJ2-1
TGCAGTGCTATCGAACCGAAGGGGGGCTACACTGAAGCTTTCTTT,CSAIEPKGGYTEAFF,-,-,TRBV20-1,TRBJ1-1
TGTGCCAGCAGCCCTAACCCCGGACAGATTTCTGGGGCCAACGTCCTGACTTTC,CASSPNPGQISGANVLTF,-,-,TRBV12-3/TRBV12-4,TRBJ2-6
TGCAGTGCTAGGACTAGCGGGGATTCCTACAATGAGCAGTTCTTC,CSARTSGDSYNEQFF,-,TRBD2,TRBV20-1,TRBJ2-1
TGTGCCAGCATTGCCAGGCTCGTGGGGGGCCCCTACGAGCAGTACTTC,CASIARLVGGPYEQYF,-,-,TRBV6-1,TRBJ2-7
TGCAGTGCTAGCAGGGGGCAGGGGTATAATTCACCCCTCCACTTT,CSASRGQGYNSPLHF,-,TRBD1,TRBV20-1,TRBJ1-6
TGCAGTGCTAGAGATGGAATGAGGACAGGGGGCCACGGGGAGCTGTTTTTT,CSARDGMRTGGHGELFF,few,TRBD1,TRBV20-1,TRBJ2-2
TGTGCCATCAGTGAGCGGGGGGCTAATTACGAGCAGTACTTC,CAISERGANYEQYF,once,-,TRBV10-3,TRBJ2-7
TGTGCCATCAGTCCGGGACTAGTTGGCACAGATACGCAGTATTTT,CAISPGLVGTDTQYF,-,TRBD2,TRBV10-3,TRBJ2-3
TGTGCCAGCTTACGGGACAGGGACGGTGAAAAACTGTTTTTT,CASLRDRDGEKLFF,-,TRBD1,TRBV6-1,TRBJ1-4
TGCAGTGCTAGAGGTCTCCCCGGGGAGGGACAGACTAACTATGGCTACACCTTC,CSARGLPGEGQTNYGYTF,-,TRBD1,TRBV20-1,TRBJ1-2
TGTGCCAGCAGTTTGAAGGGACAGGGGATCTCCTACGAGCAGTACTTC,CASSLKGQGISYEQYF,few,TRBD1,TRBV6-5,TRBJ2-7
TGTGCCTGGAGTGTACTGGGGGGGGATAATTCACCCCTCCACTTT,CAWSVLGGDNSPLHF,-,-,TRBV30,TRBJ1-6
TGTGCCAGCAGCGGATTCGACAGGCCTCTGTGGGGTGGCTACACCTTC,CASSGFDRPLWGGYTF,large,-,TRBV28,TRBJ1-2
TGTGCCACCAGTGATTCCGTTAAAAACGAGCAGTACTTC,CATSDSVKNEQYF,-,-,TRBV24-1,TRBJ2-7
TGTGCCTGGAGTTCTCCCGGGACAGGGGGCCAAAAGACCCAGTACTTC,CAWSSPGTGGQKTQYF,-,TRBD1,TRBV30,TRBJ2-5
TGCAGTGCTAGAGGGACAGGGGTTGGTTCACCCCTCCACTTT,CSARGTGVGSPLHF,-,TRBD1,TRBV20-1,TRBJ1-6
TGCAGTGCTGCAAGTGGCGGAGCTAGCGACGAGCAGTACTTC,CSAASGGASDEQYF,once,-,TRBV20-1,TRBJ2-7
TGTGCCAGCGCTCGGAGACAGGGAGGGACCGGGGAGCTGTTTTTT,CASARRQGGTGELFF,-,-,TRBV12-3/TRBV12-4,TRBJ2-2
TGTGCCAGCAGTTTATATGGACAGGGGACAGATACGCAGTATTTT,CASSLYGQGTDTQYF,few,TRBD1,TRBV27,TRBJ2-3
TGTGCCAGCACCATGGGGTTTAGCACAGATACGCAGTATTTT,CASTMGFSTDTQYF,-,-,TRBV6-1,TRBJ2-3
TGTGCCAGCAGCCAAGTAGGGGGCACATCCTACGAGCAGTACTTC,CASSQVGGTSYEQYF,-,TRBD1,TRBV3-1,TRBJ2-7
TGTGCCAGCAGCCCGGGGGGGAGCTCCTACGAGCAGTACTTC,CASSPGGSSYEQYF,-,TRBD2,TRBV11-1,TRBJ2-7
TGTGCCAGCAGCCCTACTACAGGGAACACTGAAGCTTTCTTT,CASSPTTGNTEAFF,-,-,TRBV11-3,TRBJ1-1
TGTGCCAGCAGCTTAGGAGTAGAGACCCAGTACTTC,CASSLGVETQYF,-,-,TRBV7-6,TRBJ2-5